Included here is one T cell receptor (beta chain) sequence, with context. This entry is derived from a study of blood T cell repertoires in COVID-19. Study-wide context: From the United States, Italy and Spain came samples of acute and convalescent COVID-19. In each case, the material was cDNA or gDNA derived from T cells, B-cell-depleted T cells, or PBMCs.

Per the study methods: Estimation of nucleated cell counts relied on the amplification of reference gene primers. The protocol was immunoSEQ multiplex PCR, while the TCRdb copy is restricted to in-frame clones and leaves out a portion. The D gene and trimming were derived from the DNA, and the V and J assignments and clone size from that table. Of 150,000 to 200,000 clones listed, approximately 83% were seen once; the top ten hold over 5%. The V end lost 0 bases, the J end lost 5 bases, and 16 bases lay between the germline ends. This CDR3 has 16 amino acids. In germline, CDR1 is LGHDT, CDR2 YNNKEL (reference sequence).

Sequencing was done on a sample of PBMCs or T cells enriched from blood (not recorded which). The J gene is TRBJ2-5, the V gene TRBV3-1 (or the pseudogene TRBV3-2); maybe TRBD1 (5 bases). This receptor was taken from a man in his 70s who had been exposed to COVID-19. The CDR3 spells CASSQERLLSGETQYF. Written as DNA, the CDR3 is TGTGCCAGCAGCCAAGAGAGGCTTTTATCAGGGGAGACCCAGTACTTC.